This entry describes one T cell receptor (beta chain). Its antigen is not known. This entry is derived from a study of CD8 T cells in ankylosing spondylitis. This CDR3 region has 14 residues. Per the germline V gene, CDR1 is PRHDT and CDR2 is FYEKMQ (reference sequence). The germline V and J ends were trimmed by 4 bases and 9 bases, with 16 bases remaining between them. Construction of TCR beta libraries was performed using quantitative 5'-RACE with molecular barcodes. A single record per CDR3 protein comes from TCRdb applying MiXCR to the 5' RACE reads. Of around 450,000 distinct CDR3 sequences listed, roughly a quarter are singletons. Study-wide results and caveats: One TCR beta motif, made up of several highly homologous variants, appeared characteristic of ankylosing spondylitis blood.

The J gene is TRBJ2-4, the V gene TRBV13, with a weak D call TRBD1 (5 bases). The TCR comes from a male donor with ankylosing spondylitis. The specimen sequenced was blood, either unsorted or a sorted T cell fraction (not recorded which). The CDR3: CASSSVDISGIQYF. The CDR3 DNA reads TGTGCCAGCAGCTCTGTGGACATATCTGGCATTCAGTACTTC.